The entry below gives a single T cell receptor beta chain sequence along with its context. Its antigen remains unknown. Primers included in the PCR were 60 Vbeta and 13 Jbeta primers. TCRdb's copy holds only in-frame clones and misses some; the assay was immunoSEQ multiplex PCR. The data contain hundreds of thousands of clones, under 70% of them singletons. This sample was included in a study of cytomegalovirus exposure and HLA in healthy donors. Whole-study context: Some 85 million unique TCRs from HLA-typed donors were held in an early data release. Study-wide results and caveats: Prior analysis indicated that the majority of TCR beta V segments exhibited productivity approximately 87% or approximately 30% of the time. As was reported, the HLA-A and HLA-B alleles of most subjects were accurately predicted from TCR beta sequences. In a later analysis, TCR beta V- and J-gene trimming was associated with a missense DCLRE1C variant.

Germline CDR1 and CDR2: MNHEY and SVGAGI. The length of the CDR3 is 14 residues. V shed 5 bases, J shed 1 base, and the junction held 3 bases outside the gene matches. The sample comprised PBMCs. The chain carries TRBV6-5 and TRBJ1-1, with 8 positions matching TRBD1. The source of this sequence is a man aged 35 to 55 in good health and CMV-seropositive. CDR3 region: CASSPGTGNTEAFF. The CDR3, as DNA: TGTGCCAGCAGTCCCGGGACAGGGAACACTGAAGCTTTCTTT.